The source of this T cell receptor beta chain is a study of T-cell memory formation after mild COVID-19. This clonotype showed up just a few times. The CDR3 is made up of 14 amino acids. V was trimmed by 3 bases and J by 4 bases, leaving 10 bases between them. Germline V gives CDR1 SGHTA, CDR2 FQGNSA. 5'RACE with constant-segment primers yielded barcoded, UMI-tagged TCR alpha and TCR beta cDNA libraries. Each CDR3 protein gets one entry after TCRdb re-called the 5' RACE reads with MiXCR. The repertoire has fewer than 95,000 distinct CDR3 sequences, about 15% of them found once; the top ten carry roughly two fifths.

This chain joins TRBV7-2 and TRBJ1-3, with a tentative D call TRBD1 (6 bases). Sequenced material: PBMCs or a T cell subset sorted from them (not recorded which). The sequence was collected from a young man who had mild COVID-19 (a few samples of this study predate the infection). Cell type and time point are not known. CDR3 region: CASSFGGSGNTIYF. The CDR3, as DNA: TGTGCCAGCAGCTTTGGGGGCTCAGGAAACACCATATATTTT.